Listed below are T cell receptor beta chains from one sample, sequenced in a study of T cell repertoires in ileal Crohn's disease. Assay used: immunoSEQ multiplex PCR; TCRdb lists only in-frame clones, some missing. The sample carries about 9,600 clones, 76% recorded once. Sequenced: ileal tissue. These receptors all stem from an adult with Crohn's disease. The CDR3 runs from the conserved cysteine through the conserved F or W. The D gene is left open where the match is weak. Clone size appears in some rows only: once, few, many, or a class for an expanded clone.

j_call v_call clone_size d_call cdr3_nt cdr3_aa
TRBJ2-3 TRBV18 once TRBD2 TGTGCCAGCTCACCAACTAGCGGAAATCGGGGTAGCACAGATACGCAGTATTTT CASSPTSGNRGSTDTQYF
TRBJ2-4 TRBV29-1 - - TGCAGCGTTGAAGTGGGCCATGGAGGCGGCATTCAGTACTTC CSVEVGHGGGIQYF
TRBJ1-4 TRBV29-1 - TRBD1 TGCAGCGTTGTTCCCGGGACAGAAGGGAACGAAAAACTGTTTTTT CSVVPGTEGNEKLFF
TRBJ2-5 TRBV5-1 - TRBD2 TGCGCCAGCAGGGCCACTAGCGGGGGCCAAGAGACCCAGTACTTC CASRATSGGQETQYF
TRBJ1-6 TRBV11-2 - - TGTGCCAGCAGCTTTTCCCAGGGGATTTCACCCCTCCACTTT CASSFSQGISPLHF
TRBJ2-1 TRBV15 once TRBD2 TGTGCCACCAGCGGACGGACTAGCGGGAGGGACGGCAATGAGCAGTTCTTC CATSGRTSGRDGNEQFF
TRBJ1-5 TRBV4-1 - - TGCGCCAGCAGCCAAGATCCAGGGAATAGCAATCAGCCCCAGCATTTT CASSQDPGNSNQPQHF
TRBJ1-4 TRBV7-2 few TRBD1 TGTGCCAGCAGCCCCAGGACAGGGGGTGAAAAACTGTTTTTT CASSPRTGGEKLFF
TRBJ2-3 TRBV9 - TRBD2 TGTGCCAGCAGCGTAGCTACGGGACAGGGGAGAGGACTAGCGGGGTACACAGATACGCAGTATTTT CASSVATGQGRGLAGYTDTQYF
TRBJ2-7 TRBV27 once TRBD1 TGTGCCAGCAGTTGGGGGACAGGGGGCCGCGCCTCGTCGTACGAGCAGTACTTC CASSWGTGGRASSYEQYF
TRBJ2-1 TRBV18 once TRBD1 TGTGCCAGCTCATACGGACAGGGAGAGCAGTTCTTC CASSYGQGEQFF
TRBJ2-6 TRBV7-2 - - TGTGCCAGCAGCTTAGGCGGATATGGGGCCAACGTCCTGACTTTC CASSLGGYGANVLTF
TRBJ2-3 TRBV7-3 - TRBD1 TGTGCCAGCAGCCCAGGGACAGGGGGAACAGATACGCAGTATTTT CASSPGTGGTDTQYF